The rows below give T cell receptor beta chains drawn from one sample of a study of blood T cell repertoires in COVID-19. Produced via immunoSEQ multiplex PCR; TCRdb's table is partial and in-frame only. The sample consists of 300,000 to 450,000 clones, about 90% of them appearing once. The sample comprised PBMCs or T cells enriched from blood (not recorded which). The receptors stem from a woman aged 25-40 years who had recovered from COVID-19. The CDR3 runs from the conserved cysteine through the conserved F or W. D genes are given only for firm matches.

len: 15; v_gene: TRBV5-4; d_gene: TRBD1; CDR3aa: CASSLPRQGAAGYTF
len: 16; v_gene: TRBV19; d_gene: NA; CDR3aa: CASSIYGSSGGQPQHF
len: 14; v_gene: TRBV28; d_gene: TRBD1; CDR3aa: CASRTTGEGYGYTF
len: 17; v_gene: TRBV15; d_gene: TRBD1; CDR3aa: CATSRGTGGAGYSPLHF
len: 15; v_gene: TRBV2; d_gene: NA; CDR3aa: CASSDPRTDLSGYTF
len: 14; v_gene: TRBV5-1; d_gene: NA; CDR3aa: CASTERELTGELFF
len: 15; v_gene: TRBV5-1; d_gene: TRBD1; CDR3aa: CASSSGTGVNTEAFF
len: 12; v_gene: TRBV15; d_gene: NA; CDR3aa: CATSSGDTEAFF
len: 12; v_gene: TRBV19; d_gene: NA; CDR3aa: CASSIEGRKLFF
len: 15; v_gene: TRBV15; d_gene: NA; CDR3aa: CATTQSEGRNQPQHF
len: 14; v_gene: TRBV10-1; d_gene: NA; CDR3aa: CASSESGLPYEQYF
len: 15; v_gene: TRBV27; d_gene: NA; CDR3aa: CASSRDLGGTDTQYF
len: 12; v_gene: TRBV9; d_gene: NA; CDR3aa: CASSDSGSPLHF
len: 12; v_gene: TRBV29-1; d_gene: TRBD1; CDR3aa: CSVHQTGAGYTF
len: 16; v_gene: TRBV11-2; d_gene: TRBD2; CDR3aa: CASSPTSGGEFNEQFF
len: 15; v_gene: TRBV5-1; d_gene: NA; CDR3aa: CASSPPPGGGETQYF
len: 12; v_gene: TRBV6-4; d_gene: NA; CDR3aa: CASSDSRGGYTF
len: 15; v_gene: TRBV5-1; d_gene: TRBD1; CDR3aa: CASSSGQGSWETQYF
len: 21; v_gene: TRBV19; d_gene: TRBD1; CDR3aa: CASSPPLGTVPYQTRHQPQHF
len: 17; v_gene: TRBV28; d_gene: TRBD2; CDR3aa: CASSSGTGGLSYNEQFF
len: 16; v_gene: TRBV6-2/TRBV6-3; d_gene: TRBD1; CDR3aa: CASSPPTGTVNQPQHF
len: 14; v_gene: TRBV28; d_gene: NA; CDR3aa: CASSLGQLNYGYTF
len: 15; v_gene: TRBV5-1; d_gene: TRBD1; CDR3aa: CASSTPGQLNTEAFF
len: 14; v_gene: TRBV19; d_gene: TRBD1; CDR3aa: CASSPGQGDEKLFF
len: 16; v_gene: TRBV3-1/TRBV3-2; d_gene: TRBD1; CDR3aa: CASSPGTARTNQPQHF
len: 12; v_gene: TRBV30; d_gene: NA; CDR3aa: CAWKLEGYGYTF
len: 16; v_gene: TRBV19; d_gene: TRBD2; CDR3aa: CASSILAGGPVETQYF
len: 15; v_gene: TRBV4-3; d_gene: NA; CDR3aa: CASSQDDSLGNTIYF
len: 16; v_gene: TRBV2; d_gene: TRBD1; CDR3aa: CASSEAVFGTDEKLFF
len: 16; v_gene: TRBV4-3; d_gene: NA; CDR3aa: CASSQDGRGFGTEAFF
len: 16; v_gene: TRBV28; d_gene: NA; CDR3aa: CASSLRQGIPSYEQYF
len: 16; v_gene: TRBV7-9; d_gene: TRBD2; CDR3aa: CASSLGASGGSDTQYF
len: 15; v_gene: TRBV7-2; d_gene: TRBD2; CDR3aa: CASSLAAGELYEQYF
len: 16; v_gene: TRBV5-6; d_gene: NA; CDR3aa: CASSSATQGWNYGYTF
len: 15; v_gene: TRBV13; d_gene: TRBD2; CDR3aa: CASSLRGGGSYEQYF
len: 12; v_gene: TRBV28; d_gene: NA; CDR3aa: CASSPNQETQYF
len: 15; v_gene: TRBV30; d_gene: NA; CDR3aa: CAWSNDRSSGNTIYF